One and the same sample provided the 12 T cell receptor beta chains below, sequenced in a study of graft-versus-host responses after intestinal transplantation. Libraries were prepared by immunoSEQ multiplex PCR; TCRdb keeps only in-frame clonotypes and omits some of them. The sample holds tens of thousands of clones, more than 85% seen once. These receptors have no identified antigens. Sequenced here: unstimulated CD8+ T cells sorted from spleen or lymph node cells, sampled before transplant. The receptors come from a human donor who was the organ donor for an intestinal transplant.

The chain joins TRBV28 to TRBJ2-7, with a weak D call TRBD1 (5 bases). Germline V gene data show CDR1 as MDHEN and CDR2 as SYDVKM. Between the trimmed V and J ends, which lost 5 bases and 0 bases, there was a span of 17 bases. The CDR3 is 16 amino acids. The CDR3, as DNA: TGTGCCAGCAGTCTCCCTGCACGGACAAGCTCCTACGAGCAGTACTTC. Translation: CASSLPARTSSYEQYF.

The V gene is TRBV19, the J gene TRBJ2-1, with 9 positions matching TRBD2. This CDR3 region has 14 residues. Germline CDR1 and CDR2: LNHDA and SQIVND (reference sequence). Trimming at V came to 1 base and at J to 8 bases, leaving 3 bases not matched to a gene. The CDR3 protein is CASSIGGGAHEQFF. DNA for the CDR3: TGTGCCAGTAGTATAGGCGGGGGGGCCCATGAGCAGTTCTTC.

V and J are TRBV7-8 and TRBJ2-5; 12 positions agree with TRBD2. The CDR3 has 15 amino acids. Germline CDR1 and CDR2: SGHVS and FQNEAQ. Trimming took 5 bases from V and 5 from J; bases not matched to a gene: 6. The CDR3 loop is CASSQTSGRTETQYF. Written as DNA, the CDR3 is TGTGCCAGCAGCCAGACTAGCGGGAGAACGGAGACCCAGTACTTC.

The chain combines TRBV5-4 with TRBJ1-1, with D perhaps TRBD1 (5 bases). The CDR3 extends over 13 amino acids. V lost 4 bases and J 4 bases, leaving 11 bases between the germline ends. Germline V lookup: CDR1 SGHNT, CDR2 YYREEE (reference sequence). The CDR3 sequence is CASSVQGGTEAFF. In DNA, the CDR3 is TGTGCCAGCAGCGTTCAGGGTGGCACTGAAGCTTTCTTT.

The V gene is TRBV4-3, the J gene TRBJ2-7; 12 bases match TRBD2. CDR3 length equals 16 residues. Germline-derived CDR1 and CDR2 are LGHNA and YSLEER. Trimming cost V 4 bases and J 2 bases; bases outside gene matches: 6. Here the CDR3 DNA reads TGCGCCAGCAGCCCGGAACTAGCGGGAGGAACCTACGAGCAGTACTTC. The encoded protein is CASSPELAGGTYEQYF.

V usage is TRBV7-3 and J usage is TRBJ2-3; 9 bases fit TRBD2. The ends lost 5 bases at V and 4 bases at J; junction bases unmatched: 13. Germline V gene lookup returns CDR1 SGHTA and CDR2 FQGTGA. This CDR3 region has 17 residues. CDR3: CASSPAEIAGVADTQYF. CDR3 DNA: TGTGCCAGCAGCCCCGCGGAAATAGCGGGAGTGGCAGATACGCAGTATTTT.

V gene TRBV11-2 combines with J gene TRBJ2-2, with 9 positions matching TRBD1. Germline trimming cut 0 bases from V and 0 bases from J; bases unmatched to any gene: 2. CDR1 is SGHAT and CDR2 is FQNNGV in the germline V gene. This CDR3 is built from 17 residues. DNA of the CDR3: TGTGCCAGCAGCTTAGATCGGGACAGGGCGAACACCGGGGAGCTGTTTTTT. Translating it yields CASSLDRDRANTGELFF.

CDR3 region: CSAGGLAGSYNEQFF. CDR3 sequence (DNA): TGCAGCGCCGGAGGGCTAGCCGGCTCCTACAATGAGCAGTTCTTC. The rearrangement joins TRBV29-1 to TRBJ2-1; a possible D gene is TRBD2 (6 bases). Per germline, CDR1 SQVTM and CDR2 ANQGSEA. The CDR3 spans 15 residues. Deletions cut 7 bases from V and 0 bases from J, with 16 bases between.

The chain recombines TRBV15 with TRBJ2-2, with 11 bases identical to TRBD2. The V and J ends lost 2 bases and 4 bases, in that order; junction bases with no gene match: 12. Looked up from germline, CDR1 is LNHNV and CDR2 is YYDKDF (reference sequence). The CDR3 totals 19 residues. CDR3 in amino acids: CATSRPPTSGRRSTGELFF. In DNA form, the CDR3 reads TGTGCCACCAGCAGACCACCTACTAGCGGGAGAAGAAGCACCGGGGAGCTGTTTTTT.

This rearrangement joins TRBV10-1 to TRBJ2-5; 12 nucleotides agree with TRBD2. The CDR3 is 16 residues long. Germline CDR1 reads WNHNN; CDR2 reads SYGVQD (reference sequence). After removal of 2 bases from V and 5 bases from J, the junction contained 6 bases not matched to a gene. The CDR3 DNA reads TGCGCCAGCAGTGAGGCCCCTAGCGGGAGGGGTGAGACCCAGTACTTC. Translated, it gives CASSEAPSGRGETQYF.

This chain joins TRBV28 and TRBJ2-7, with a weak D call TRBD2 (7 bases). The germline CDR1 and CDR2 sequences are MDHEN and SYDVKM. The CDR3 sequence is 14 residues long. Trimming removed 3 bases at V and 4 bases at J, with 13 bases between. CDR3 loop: CASSLGGANYEQYF. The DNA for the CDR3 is TGTGCCAGCAGTTTGGGGGGGGCCAATTACGAGCAGTACTTC.

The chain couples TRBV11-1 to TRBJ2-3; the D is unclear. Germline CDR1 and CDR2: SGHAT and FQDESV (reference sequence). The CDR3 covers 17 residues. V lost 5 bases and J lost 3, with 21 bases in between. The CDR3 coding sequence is TGTGCCAGCAGCCTACTGGACGGTGGGATCTGGACAGATACGCAGTATTTT. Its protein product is CASSLLDGGIWTDTQYF.